Presented here are 18 T cell receptor beta chains from one specimen sequenced in a study of OX40 agonist ivuxolimab in advanced cancers. Profiled with immunoSEQ multiplex PCR; TCRdb holds only in-frame clones, not every one. The table records 50,000 to 65,000 clones, approximately 85% of them present only once. Sample: CD4+ or CD8+ T cells sorted from blood, taken in a trial of the OX40 agonist ivuxolimab. The receptors were sampled from an adult with an advanced solid tumor such as melanoma, head and neck, liver or kidney cancer.

V is TRBV19 and J is TRBJ2-3; TRBD1 agrees at 8 bases. Germline assignment: CDR1 LNHDA and CDR2 SQIVND (reference sequence). This CDR3 is 18 amino acids long. Losses at the gene ends were 3 bases for V and 1 base for J; bases not matched to a gene: 12. This CDR3 is CASSIRNSGGLGTDTQYF. In nucleotides, the CDR3 is TGTGCCAGTAGTATCCGGAATTCAGGGGGCTTGGGCACAGATACGCAGTATTTT.

The chain links TRBV7-3 to TRBJ2-2, with TRBD2 matching 9 bases. This CDR3 is built from 18 residues. Germline assignment: CDR1 SGHTA and CDR2 FQGTGA. Trimming took 0 bases from V and 2 from J; bases not matched to a gene: 7. The CDR3 loop reads CASSLTRASGANTGELFF. DNA for the CDR3: TGTGCCAGCAGCTTAACGAGGGCTAGCGGGGCCAACACCGGGGAGCTGTTTTTT.

The chain employs TRBV19 and TRBJ1-1; D gene uncertain. This CDR3 contains 14 residues. V was trimmed by 2 bases and J by 6 bases, leaving 13 bases between them. Germline assignment: CDR1 LNHDA and CDR2 SQIVND (reference sequence). For the CDR3, the DNA is TGTGCCAGTAGTATATCGGTGGATGGGGCTGAAGCTTTCTTT. Translating it yields CASSISVDGAEAFF.

The chain recombines TRBV28 with TRBJ2-3; 7 bases match TRBD1. CDR1 is MDHEN and CDR2 is SYDVKM in the germline V gene. The CDR3 spans 15 residues. Trimming cost V 10 bases and J 6 bases; bases outside gene matches: 16. This CDR3 is CATKQDRVVGDTQYF. The CDR3, as DNA: TGTGCCACCAAACAAGACAGGGTGGTCGGCGATACGCAGTATTTT.

The chain links TRBV5-1 to TRBJ2-1; no clear D gene. The CDR3 covers 14 residues. Between the trimmed V and J ends, which lost 0 bases and 7 bases, there was a span of 11 bases. CDR1 and CDR2 from the germline V gene are SGHRS and YFSETQ. The DNA for the CDR3 is TGCGCCAGCAGCTTGGAGGGCCCGAGGAATGAGCAGTTCTTC. Translating it yields CASSLEGPRNEQFF.

The CDR3 region has the DNA TGTGCCTGGACGGGGGTACCTAATTCACCCCTCCACTTT. It translates to CAWTGVPNSPLHF. The J gene is TRBJ1-6, the V gene TRBV30, with a possible D match to TRBD1 (5 bases). This CDR3 is 13 amino acids long. Trimming shortened V by 4 bases and J by 6 bases, and 10 bases separated the two germline ends. CDR1 is GTSNPN, CDR2 SVGIG, per germline (reference sequence).

The CDR3 protein is CSVWVSGTGRGYTF. For the CDR3, the DNA is TGCAGCGTTTGGGTATCCGGGACAGGGAGGGGCTACACCTTC. The chain links TRBV29-1 to TRBJ1-2; 9 bases are shared with TRBD1. V trimming: 5 bases; J trimming: 8 bases; junction bases outside the gene matches: 12. Per the germline V gene, CDR1 is SQVTM and CDR2 is ANQGSEA. The CDR3 contains 14 residues.

The CDR3 nucleotides are TGCAGCGTTCATACCAGCTTCCTGAGCTCCTACAATGAGCAGTTCTTC. This encodes CSVHTSFLSSYNEQFF. V and J are TRBV29-1 and TRBJ2-1, with no clear D. There are 16 residues in the CDR3. Germline V gene sequence: CDR1 SQVTM, CDR2 ANQGSEA. Trimming cost V 5 bases and J 0 bases, with 17 bases left between them.

V usage is TRBV10-3 and J usage is TRBJ2-3; D gene unclear. This CDR3 is built from 16 residues. Germline V lookup: CDR1 ENHRY, CDR2 SYGVKD. The V and J ends lost 0 bases and 0 bases respectively, with 10 bases between them. In DNA, the CDR3 is TGTGCCATCAGTGAGTCGAGGCAAAGTAGCACAGATACGCAGTATTTT. It translates to CAISESRQSSTDTQYF.

The rearrangement joins TRBV7-2 to TRBJ2-7; TRBD2 agrees at 7 bases. Germline V gene sequence: CDR1 SGHTA, CDR2 FQGNSA. CDR3 length equals 15 residues. The junction had 8 bases not matched to a gene; V was cut back by 5 bases and J by 1 base. As DNA, the CDR3 is TGTGCCAGCAGCCCGAGCCCCGGGGGGTCCTACGAGCAGTACTTC. It codes for CASSPSPGGSYEQYF.

The rearrangement uses TRBV10-3 and TRBJ2-7; D is unclear. The CDR3 extends over 12 amino acids. V lost 5 bases to trimming and J lost 3 bases, with 8 bases between them. CDR1 and CDR2 (germline): ENHRY, SYGVKD. CDR3: CAISPNFYEQYF. The CDR3 DNA reads as TGTGCCATCAGTCCAAACTTCTACGAGCAGTACTTC.

The gene calls are TRBV18 and TRBJ2-1; TRBD1 agrees at 10 bases. V lost 3 bases to trimming and J lost 6 bases; unmatched junction nucleotides: 5. This CDR3 region has 15 residues. Germline values: CDR1 KGHSH, CDR2 LQKENI. In DNA form, the CDR3 reads TGTGCCAGCTCACCTTTACGGACAGGGGGCAATGAGCAGTTCTTC. Translating gives CASSPLRTGGNEQFF. The full variable domain, in which reference TRBV18 and TRBJ2-1 provide the parts outside the CDR3, is NAGVMQNPRHLVRRRGQEARLRCSPMKGHSHVYWYRQLPEEGLKFMVYLQKENIIDESGMPKERFSAEFPKEGPSILRIQQVVRGDSAAYFCASSPLRTGGNEQFFGPGTRLTVL.

In its sample, this clone was seen once. The V and J genes are TRBV18 and TRBJ2-7, with 8 bases identical to TRBD2. V was pared by 8 bases and J by 3 bases, with 12 bases of the junction left unmatched. Per the germline V gene, CDR1 is KGHSH and CDR2 is LQKENI. The CDR3 runs to 15 residues. This CDR3 reads CASQYPEAGDYEQYF. The CDR3 DNA reads TGTGCCAGCCAATACCCCGAAGCGGGAGACTACGAGCAGTACTTC.

The CDR3 is CASSLANYGYTF. The CDR3 nucleotides are TGTGCCAGCAGCTTAGCGAATTATGGCTACACCTTC. The V and J genes are TRBV7-8 and TRBJ1-2, with D unclear. CDR1 is SGHVS and CDR2 is FQNEAQ in the germline V gene. Trimming took 0 bases from V and 5 from J, leaving 4 bases between them. This CDR3 comprises 12 residues.

The chain has TRBV7-2 and TRBJ2-7; 13 bases fit TRBD2. In germline, CDR1 is SGHTA, CDR2 FQGNSA. The J segment lost 6 bases and the V segment lost 3 bases, leaving 11 bases of the junction unmatched. This CDR3 region has 17 residues. CDR3 nucleotide sequence: TGTGCCAGCAGCTTTGACTCCGGGACTAGCGGGGTAGGCGAGCAGTACTTC. Translation: CASSFDSGTSGVGEQYF.

The rearrangement joins TRBV28 to TRBJ1-1; 8 bases fit TRBD1. The ends lost 6 bases at V and 7 bases at J; junction bases unmatched: 7. The CDR3 is made up of 13 amino acids. Per the germline V gene, CDR1 is MDHEN and CDR2 is SYDVKM. CDR3 DNA: TGTGCCAGCAGGGCTGGACAGGGCGGTGAAGCTTTCTTT. Its protein product is CASRAGQGGEAFF.

There are a few counts of this clone. The CDR3 DNA reads TGTGCCACCAGCAGAGATACTAGCCCAGATACGCAGTATTTT. It encodes CATSRDTSPDTQYF. V is TRBV15 and J is TRBJ2-3, with a tentative D call TRBD2 (6 bases). V lost 0 bases and J 4 bases, leaving 8 bases between the germline ends. CDR1 is LNHNV and CDR2 is YYDKDF in the germline V gene (reference sequence). The CDR3 contains 14 residues.

V and J are TRBV9 and TRBJ1-2; a possible D gene is TRBD1 (6 bases). The CDR3 is 17 residues long. With 0 bases removed from V and 4 bases from J, the gap between germline ends came to 19 bases. The germline V gene encodes CDR1 SGDLS and CDR2 YYNGEE. Written as DNA, the CDR3 is TGTGCCAGCAGCGTAGAATCGGGGGGCGAGGGTCCCTATGGCTACACCTTC. Translating it yields CASSVESGGEGPYGYTF. Combining the CDR3 with reference TRBV9 and TRBJ1-2 gives the whole variable domain DSGVTQTPKHLITATGQRVTLRCSPRSGDLSVYWYQQSLDQGLQFLIQYYNGEERAKGNILERFSAQQFPDLHSELNLSSLELGDSALYFCASSVESGGEGPYGYTFGSGTRLTVV.